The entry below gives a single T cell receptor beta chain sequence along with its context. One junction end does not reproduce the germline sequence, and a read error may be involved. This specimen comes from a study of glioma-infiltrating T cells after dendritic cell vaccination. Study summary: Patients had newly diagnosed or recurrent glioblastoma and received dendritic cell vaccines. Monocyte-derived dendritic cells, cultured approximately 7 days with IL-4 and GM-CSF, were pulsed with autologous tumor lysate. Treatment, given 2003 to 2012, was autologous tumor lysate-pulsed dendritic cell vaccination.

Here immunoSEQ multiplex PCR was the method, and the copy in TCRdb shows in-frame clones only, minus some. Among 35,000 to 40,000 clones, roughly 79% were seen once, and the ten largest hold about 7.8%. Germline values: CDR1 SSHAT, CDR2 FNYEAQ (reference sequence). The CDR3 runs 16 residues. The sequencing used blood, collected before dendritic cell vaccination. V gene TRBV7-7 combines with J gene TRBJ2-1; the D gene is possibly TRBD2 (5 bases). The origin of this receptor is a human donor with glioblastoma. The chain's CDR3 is CASSLARHPPNNEQFF. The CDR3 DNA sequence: TGTGCTAGCAGCTTAGCGCGACACCCCCCCAATAATGAGCAGTTCTTC.